Listed here is a single TCR beta chain. The antigen is not known. The protocol was immunoSEQ multiplex PCR, while the TCRdb copy is restricted to in-frame clones and leaves out a portion. This sample has 180,000 or so clones, with roughly 89% found just once. The source of the sample is a study of T cell responses to AZD1222 COVID-19 vaccine. Study findings and constraints: Donor demographics were predominantly white British with a female majority; clonal diversity may be underestimated. No day 14 peak samples; only post-peak repertoires were characterized.

Germline CDR1 reads SQVTM; CDR2 reads ANQGSEA. The CDR3 loop spans 12 amino acids. Trimming stripped 4 bases from V and 1 base from J, with 7 bases between. The clonotype originates from an adult in good health. The source was peripheral blood, collected on day 0 of AZD1222 vaccination. The rearrangement uses TRBV29-1 and TRBJ1-2; possible D gene TRBD1, 6 bases. The CDR3 bases are TGCAGCGTTGTACAGGGTAACTATGGCTACACCTTC. Its protein product is CSVVQGNYGYTF. The entire variable domain, with the rest obtained from reference TRBV29-1 and TRBJ1-2, is as follows: SAVISQKPSRDICQRGTSLTIQCQVDSQVTMMFWYRQQPGQSLTLIATANQGSEATYESGFVIDKFPISRPNLTFSTLTVSNMSPEDSSIYLCSVVQGNYGYTFGSGTRLTVV.